A single sample is the source of the 6 T cell receptor beta chains below, sequenced in a study of blood T cell repertoires in COVID-19. The data were produced by immunoSEQ multiplex PCR, yet TCRdb's version contains in-frame clones alone and is incomplete. In the table there are around 220,000 clones, approximately 82% of which are singletons. Source material: peripheral blood. Receptor source: a woman aged 80 or over with active or convalescent COVID-19.

The CDR3 spells CASSWAPRGMNTEAFF. The DNA for the CDR3 is TGTGCCAGCAGCTGGGCCCCTCGGGGGATGAACACTGAAGCTTTCTTT. The chain employs TRBV7-8 and TRBJ1-1, with D tentatively TRBD1 (5 bases). V lost 4 bases, J lost 0 bases, and 15 bases lay in between. The CDR3 is made up of 16 amino acids. Per germline, CDR1 SGHVS and CDR2 FQNEAQ.

This clone occurred many times. The chain employs TRBV27 and TRBJ1-1; no clear D. Germline CDR1 reads MNHEY; CDR2 reads SMNVEV (reference sequence). Trimming took 4 bases from V and 8 from J, leaving 17 bases between them. CDR3 length: 14 amino acids. In DNA, the CDR3 is TGTGCCAGCAGTTCAACCCCAACCCACGGGGAAGCTTTCTTT. This gives the protein CASSSTPTHGEAFF.

CDR3 protein: CASSLGTSRSGSYNEQFF. CDR3 bases: TGTGCCAGCAGCCTCGGGACTAGCAGGAGTGGCTCCTACAATGAGCAGTTCTTC. J is TRBJ2-1 and V is TRBV9, with TRBD2 identical over 9 bases. The junction had 11 bases not matched to a gene; V was cut back by 4 bases and J by 0 bases. From germline, CDR1 is SGDLS and CDR2 YYNGEE. The CDR3 has 18 residues.

This chain links TRBV28 with TRBJ2-2; TRBD2 is a possible D gene (6 bases). V was clipped by 3 bases and J by 4 bases, with 12 bases between them. This CDR3 region has 15 residues. The germline gives CDR1 MDHEN, CDR2 SYDVKM. The CDR3 nucleotides read TGTGCCAGCAGTTTCGGGGGAGTCGGCACCGGGGAGCTGTTTTTT. Protein sequence: CASSFGGVGTGELFF. Drawing the rest from reference TRBV28 and TRBJ2-2, the complete variable domain is DVKVTQSSRYLVKRTGEKVFLECVQDMDHENMFWYRQDPGLGLRLIYFSYDVKMKEKGDIPEGYSVSREKKERFSLILESASTNQTSMYLCASSFGGVGTGELFFGEGSRLTVL.

V and J are TRBV1 and TRBJ2-5; TRBD1, the table's D call, lacks a check against the DNA. TRBV1 is assigned pseudogene status. CDR3 size: 18 residues. The CDR3 DNA reads as TGCACCAGCAGCCTGACCCCCAGGGTTGTCCTACCCAAAGAGACCCAGTACTTC. It is translated as CTSSLTPRVVLPKETQYF.

The rearrangement joins TRBV2 to TRBJ1-1; D gene ambiguous. Between the trimmed V and J ends, which lost 4 bases and 1 base, there was a span of 4 bases. Germline-derived CDR1 and CDR2 are SNHLY and FYNNEI. This CDR3 contains 12 residues. The CDR3 region has the DNA TGTGCCAGCAGTGTCGGGAACACTGAAGCTTTCTTT. This gives the protein CASSVGNTEAFF.